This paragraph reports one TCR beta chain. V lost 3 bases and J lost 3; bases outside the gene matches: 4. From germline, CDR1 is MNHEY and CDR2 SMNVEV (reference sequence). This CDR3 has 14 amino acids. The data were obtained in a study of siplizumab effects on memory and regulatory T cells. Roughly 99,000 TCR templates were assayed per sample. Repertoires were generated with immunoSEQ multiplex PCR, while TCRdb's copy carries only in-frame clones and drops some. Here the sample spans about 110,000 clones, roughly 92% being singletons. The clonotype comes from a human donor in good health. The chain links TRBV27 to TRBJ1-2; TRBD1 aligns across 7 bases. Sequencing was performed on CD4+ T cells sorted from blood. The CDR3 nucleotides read TGTGCCAGCAGTTTTCGGGACAGAGACTATGGCTACACCTTC. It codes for CASSFRDRDYGYTF.